The TCR beta chain described here comes from a study of CD8 T cells in Susac syndrome. This clonotype was detected only once. The T cells that were sequenced for TCR beta were CD8+ and CD4+ cells from blood. Germline CDR1 SGHDT, CDR2 YYEEEE. The V end was cut by 0 bases, the J end by 5 bases, with 12 bases between. The CDR3 is 15 amino acids. When the RNA was reverse transcribed, random hexamers were used with an input of roughly 0.5 to 1 ug. TCRdb itself ran the immunoSEQ multiplex PCR reads through MiXCR, one entry per CDR3 protein. Of roughly 160,000 distinct CDR3 sequences listed, about 94% are singletons.

The source material was CD4+ T cells from PBMCs. The rearrangement uses TRBV5-6 and TRBJ2-1; D is undetermined. The clonotype was recovered from a human donor in good health. The CDR3 loop reads CASSLGREKHNEQFF. Written as DNA, the CDR3 is TGTGCCAGCAGCTTGGGAAGGGAAAAGCACAATGAGCAGTTCTTC.